The TCR beta chain under discussion was sequenced for a study of shared clonotypes between healthy human individuals. Study summary: Three CD4 naive, three CD4 memory, two CD8 naive and one CD8 memory plate were used per donor.

As to this clone: Its target is not known.

Sequenced by immunoSEQ multiplex PCR; TCRdb stores in-frame clones only, minus some. The sample records approximately 650,000 clones, around 95% being singletons. CD45RO-negative cells were positively selected for CCR7, leaving out terminally differentiated effector memory CD45RA+ cells. Whole-study results and caveats: Non-shared clonotypes were found to have lower generation probabilities than the clonotypes that were shared by all four of the sorted-subset donors. In having few donors, the study represented limited genetic and exposure-history diversity.

Material: naive CD8+ T cells sorted from blood. This receptor was obtained from a woman in her twenties or thirties in good health.

The CDR3 bases are TGCAGCGTTGATATTATGGCAGAGCAGTTCTTC. Translation gives CSVDIMAEQFF. This chain connects TRBV29-1 to TRBJ2-1; D is ambiguous. CDR3 length: 11 residues. Trimming took off 3 bases at V and 10 bases at J, with 10 bases between the two ends. Germline V gene data show CDR1 as SQVTM and CDR2 as ANQGSEA.